The next 7 T cell receptor beta chains were all read from a single sample in a study of cytomegalovirus exposure and HLA in healthy donors. Primers for the PCR totalled 60 Vbeta and 13 Jbeta. Sequencing was performed with immunoSEQ multiplex PCR; in TCRdb, only in-frame clones are kept and a portion is missing. The sample lists 120,000 to 150,000 clones, more than 75% occurring once. What was sequenced was PBMCs. The receptor set was obtained from a young man in good health and CMV-seropositive.

The rearrangement links TRBV30 to TRBJ2-2; unclear D gene. V was shortened by 5 bases and J by 10 bases, with 17 bases between the two germline ends. Germline loops: CDR1 GTSNPN, CDR2 SVGIG (reference sequence). This CDR3 has 13 residues. The CDR3 here is CAWGEFAHKELFF. CDR3 DNA sequence: TGTGCCTGGGGAGAGTTTGCCCATAAGGAGCTGTTTTTT.

In its sample, this clone was seen a few times. The rearrangement uses TRBV27 and TRBJ1-5, with TRBD1 matching over 9 bases. The ends lost 6 bases at V and 4 bases at J; junction bases unmatched: 16. This CDR3 region has 18 residues. Germline CDR1 is MNHEY and CDR2 is SMNVEV (reference sequence). In DNA form, the CDR3 reads TGTGCCAGCAGGGGTGGGGTAAAAACCGGGACAGGGAATCAGCCCCAGCATTTT. Protein sequence: CASRGGVKTGTGNQPQHF.

The rearrangement links TRBV2 to TRBJ1-1, with D possibly TRBD1 on 6 matching bases. V was clipped by 7 bases and J by 1 base, with 13 bases between them. Germline CDR1 and CDR2: SNHLY and FYNNEI. The CDR3 has 14 amino acids. CDR3 nucleotides: TGTGCCAGCAACATCGACAGGACGAACACTGAAGCTTTCTTT. This codes for CASNIDRTNTEAFF.

A word on this clone: At one end, the junction sequence differs from germline, possibly due to a read error. The V gene is TRBV7-7, the J gene TRBJ1-1; D is undetermined. Germline V gene lookup returns CDR1 SSHAT and CDR2 FNYEAQ (reference sequence). The CDR3 loop spans 13 amino acids. CDR3 sequence (DNA): TGTGCTAGCAGCGTAGACGTCACCCGGGAAGCTTTCTTT. The encoded protein is CASSVDVTREAFF.

The CDR3 spells CASSSSGGLANYGYTF. DNA of the CDR3: TGTGCCAGCAGCTCCTCAGGGGGCCTAGCTAACTATGGCTACACCTTC. The chain links TRBV7-9 to TRBJ1-2; 8 nucleotides align to TRBD1. V was pared by 4 bases and J by 0 bases, with 7 bases of the junction left unmatched. The V gene's germline CDR1 is SEHNR and CDR2 FQNEAQ (reference sequence). The CDR3 has 16 amino acids. The full variable domain, with the rest looked up from reference TRBV7-9 and TRBJ1-2, is DTGVSQNPRHKITKRGQNVTFRCDPISEHNRLYWYRQTLGQGPEFLTYFQNEAQLEKSRLLSDRFSAERPKGSFSTLEIQRTEQGDSAMYLCASSSSGGLANYGYTFGSGTRLTVV.

CDR3: CASSHREQYF. The CDR3 coding sequence is TGTGCCAGCAGTCACCGGGAGCAGTACTTC. This chain uses TRBV2 with TRBJ2-7; no clear D. V lost 5 bases and J 7 bases, leaving 6 bases between the germline ends. Germline V gene sequence: CDR1 SNHLY, CDR2 FYNNEI. The CDR3 is 10 residues long.

This chain links TRBV6-1 with TRBJ1-1, with D possibly being TRBD1 (6 bases). The V gene's germline CDR1 is MNHNS and CDR2 SASEGT. The CDR3 sequence is 15 residues long. V was pared by 6 bases and J by 8 bases, with 22 bases between. This chain's CDR3 is CASSLLLTGRSEAFF. CDR3 nucleotide sequence: TGTGCCAGCAGCCTACTCCTGACAGGAAGAAGCGAAGCTTTCTTT.